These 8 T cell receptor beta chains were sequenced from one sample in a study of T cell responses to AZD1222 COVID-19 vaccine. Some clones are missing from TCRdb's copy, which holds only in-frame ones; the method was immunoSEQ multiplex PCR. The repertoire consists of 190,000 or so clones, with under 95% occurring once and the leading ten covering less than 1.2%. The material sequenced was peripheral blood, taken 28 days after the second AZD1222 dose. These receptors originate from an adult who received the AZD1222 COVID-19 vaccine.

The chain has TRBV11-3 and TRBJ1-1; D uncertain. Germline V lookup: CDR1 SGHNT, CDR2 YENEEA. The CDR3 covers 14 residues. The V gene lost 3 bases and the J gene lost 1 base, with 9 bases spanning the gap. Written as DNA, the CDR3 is TGTGCCAGCAGCTTCTCAGGAAAGAACACTGAAGCTTTCTTT. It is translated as CASSFSGKNTEAFF.

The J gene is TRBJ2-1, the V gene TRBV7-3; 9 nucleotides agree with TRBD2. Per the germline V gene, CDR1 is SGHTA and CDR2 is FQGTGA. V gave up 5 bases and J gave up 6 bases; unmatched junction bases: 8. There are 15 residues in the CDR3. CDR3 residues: CASSPGLASINEQFF. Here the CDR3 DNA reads TGTGCCAGCAGCCCGGGACTAGCTTCTATCAATGAGCAGTTCTTC.

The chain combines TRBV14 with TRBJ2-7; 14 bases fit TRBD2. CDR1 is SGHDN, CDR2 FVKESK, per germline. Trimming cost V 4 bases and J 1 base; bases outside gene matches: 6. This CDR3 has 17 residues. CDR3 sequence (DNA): TGTGCCAGCAGCCCGGGACTAGCGGGGGATTATTCCTACGAGCAGTACTTC. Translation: CASSPGLAGDYSYEQYF.

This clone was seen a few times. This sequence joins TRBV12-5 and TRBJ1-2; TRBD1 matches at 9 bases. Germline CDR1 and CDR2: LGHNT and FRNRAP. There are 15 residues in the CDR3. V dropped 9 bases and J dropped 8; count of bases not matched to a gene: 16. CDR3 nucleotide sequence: TGTGCTAGCCTAGATGCGAACAGGGGGCGAAGGGGCTACACCTTC. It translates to CASLDANRGRRGYTF.

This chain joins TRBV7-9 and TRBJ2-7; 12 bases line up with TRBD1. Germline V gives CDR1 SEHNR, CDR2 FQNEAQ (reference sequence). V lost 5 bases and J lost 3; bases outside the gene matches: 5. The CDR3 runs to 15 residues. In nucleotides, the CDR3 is TGTGCCAGCAGCCTCGGGACAGGGGGCTTCTACGAGCAGTACTTC. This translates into CASSLGTGGFYEQYF. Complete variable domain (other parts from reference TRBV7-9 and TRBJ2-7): DTGVSQNPRHKITKRGQNVTFRCDPISEHNRLYWYRQTLGQGPEFLTYFQNEAQLEKSRLLSDRFSAERPKGSFSTLEIQRTEQGDSAMYLCASSLGTGGFYEQYFGPGTRLTVT.

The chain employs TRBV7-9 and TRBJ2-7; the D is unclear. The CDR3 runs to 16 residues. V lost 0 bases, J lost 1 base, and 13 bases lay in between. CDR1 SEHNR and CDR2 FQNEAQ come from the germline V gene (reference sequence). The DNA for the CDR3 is TGTGCCAGCAGCTTAGCAACAGTTACCAGATCCTACGAGCAGTACTTC. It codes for CASSLATVTRSYEQYF.

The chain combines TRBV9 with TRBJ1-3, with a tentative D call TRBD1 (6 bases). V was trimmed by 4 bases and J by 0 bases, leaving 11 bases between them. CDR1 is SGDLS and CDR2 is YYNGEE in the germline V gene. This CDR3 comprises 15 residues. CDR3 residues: CASSTRQDSGNTIYF. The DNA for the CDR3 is TGTGCCAGCAGCACCCGACAGGACTCTGGAAACACCATATATTTT.

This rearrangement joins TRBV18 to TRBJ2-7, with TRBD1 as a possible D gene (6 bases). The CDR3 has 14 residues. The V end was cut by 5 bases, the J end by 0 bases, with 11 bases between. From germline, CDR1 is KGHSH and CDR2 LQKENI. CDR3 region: CASSDRTLSYEQYF. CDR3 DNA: TGTGCCAGCTCAGACAGGACACTCTCCTACGAGCAGTACTTC. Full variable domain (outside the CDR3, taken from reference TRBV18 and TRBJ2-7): NAGVMQNPRHLVRRRGQEARLRCSPMKGHSHVYWYRQLPEEGLKFMVYLQKENIIDESGMPKERFSAEFPKEGPSILRIQQVVRGDSAAYFCASSDRTLSYEQYFGPGTRLTVT.